The 29 T cell receptor beta chains presented below share a single source sample, sequenced in a study of shared T cell receptors in the human thymus. This table comes from immunoSEQ multiplex PCR, and its TCRdb copy is limited to in-frame clones, with some not included. This table holds hundreds of thousands of clones, more than 85% found once. The source material was thymocytes. Receptors originate from a human donor.

On this clone itself: Here the CDR3 omits its conserved ending phenylalanine or tryptophan, so a read error is the likely source. The limits of the CDR3 on the DNA are not certain, so only TCRdb's listed CDR3 is given. V is TRBV19 and J is TRBJ2-7; the table's D call, TRBD2, was not checked against the DNA. Germline values: CDR1 LNHDA, CDR2 SQIVND (reference sequence). Including both end residues, the CDR3 is 12 amino acids long. The CDR3 protein is CASSPPFPLWAG.

The V gene is TRBV14, the J gene TRBJ2-1, with 11 bases identical to TRBD2. Germline trimming cut 1 base from V and 5 bases from J; bases unmatched to any gene: 7. CDR3 length: 17 residues. Germline CDR1 SGHDN, CDR2 FVKESK. This CDR3 reads CASSQGLAGPNHNEQFF. CDR3 DNA: TGTGCCAGCAGCCAAGGACTAGCGGGGCCTAATCACAATGAGCAGTTCTTC.

CDR3 DNA: TGCGCCAGCAGCCAAGACAGGGAGGTAAGGTTCACTGAAGCTTTCTTT. Its translation is CASSQDREVRFTEAFF. This chain connects TRBV4-1 to TRBJ1-1; a possible D gene is TRBD1 (5 bases). CDR3 length equals 16 residues. From germline, CDR1 is MGHRA and CDR2 YSYEKL. V was shortened by 0 bases and J by 4 bases, with 15 bases between the two germline ends.

The rearrangement links TRBV7-2 to TRBJ1-2, with 9 nucleotides matching TRBD1. Germline assignment: CDR1 SGHTA and CDR2 FQGNSA. The CDR3 length is 15 residues. Germline trimming cut 5 bases from V and 4 bases from J; bases unmatched to any gene: 8. CDR3 DNA: TGTGCCAGCAGCGAAGGACAGGGGATCGTCTATGGCTACACCTTC. Translated: CASSEGQGIVYGYTF.

The chain combines TRBV6-1 with TRBJ2-3; possible D gene TRBD2, 5 bases. V lost 1 base and J 6 bases, leaving 11 bases between the germline ends. CDR3 length equals 14 residues. CDR1 and CDR2 from the germline V gene are MNHNS and SASEGT. CDR3 sequence: CASSEGRDGDTQYF. The CDR3 DNA reads TGTGCCAGCAGTGAAGGACGGGATGGGGATACGCAGTATTTT.

This chain links TRBV5-4 with TRBJ2-3; TRBD1 aligns across 8 bases. Germline assignment: CDR1 SGHNT and CDR2 YYREEE (reference sequence). The CDR3 has 15 amino acids. Losses at the gene ends were 3 bases for V and 2 bases for J; bases not matched to a gene: 5. Here the CDR3 DNA reads TGTGCCAGCAGCTCCAGGGGGCTAACCACAGATACGCAGTATTTT. Translated, it gives CASSSRGLTTDTQYF.

This clone was detected only once. This chain uses TRBV9 with TRBJ2-3; D might be TRBD1 or TRBD2, each matching 6 bases. Trimming took 3 bases from V and 6 from J, leaving 8 bases between them. There are 12 residues in the CDR3. CDR1 is SGDLS and CDR2 is YYNGEE in the germline V gene. The CDR3 is CASSDGGDTQYF. For the CDR3, the DNA is TGTGCCAGCAGCGACGGGGGCGATACGCAGTATTTT.

The chain has TRBV5-6 and TRBJ1-1; no clear D gene. V was pared by 5 bases and J by 2 bases, with 10 bases between. The germline gives CDR1 SGHDT, CDR2 YYEEEE. There are 13 residues in the CDR3. The CDR3 DNA follows: TGTGCCAGCAGTCCGACACTTAACACTGAAGCTTTCTTT. Amino acids: CASSPTLNTEAFF. The entire variable domain, with the rest obtained from reference TRBV5-6 and TRBJ1-1, is as follows: DAGVTQSPTHLIKTRGQQVTLRCSPKSGHDTVSWYQQALGQGPQFIFQYYEEEERQRGNFPDRFSGHQFPNYSSELNVNALLLGDSALYLCASSPTLNTEAFFGQGTRLTVV.

The V gene is TRBV28, the J gene TRBJ2-4; TRBD1 matches at 7 bases. J was trimmed by 0 bases and V by 6 bases; bases with no gene match: 8. Per the germline V gene, CDR1 is MDHEN and CDR2 is SYDVKM. The CDR3 sequence is 16 residues long. CDR3 coding DNA: TGTGCCAGCAGCTCCACAGGGGACCTAGCCAAAAACATTCAGTACTTC. Encoded protein: CASSSTGDLAKNIQYF.

The V and J genes are TRBV7-2 and TRBJ1-5; D is uncertain. V dropped 2 bases and J dropped 2 bases, with 10 bases sitting between them. The CDR3 is made up of 15 amino acids. The germline V gene has CDR1 SGHTA and CDR2 FQGNSA. CDR3 bases: TGTGCCAGCAGCTTACGCTTCCGGGGCAATCAGCCCCAGCATTTT. This codes for CASSLRFRGNQPQHF.

This clone has a single count. The V and J genes are TRBV7-6 and TRBJ2-7; TRBD1 matches 8 bases. V gave up 0 bases and J gave up 5 bases; unmatched junction bases: 3. Germline V CDR1 and CDR2: SGHVS, FNYEAQ. The CDR3 length is 14 residues. The CDR3 DNA follows: TGTGCCAGCAGCTTAGCCGGACAGGGCCACGAGCAGTACTTC. Translating gives CASSLAGQGHEQYF.

CDR3 sequence reads: CASARWGAILNLYNEQFF. CDR3 coding DNA: TGCGCCAGCGCACGCTGGGGGGCTATACTTAACCTTTACAATGAGCAGTTCTTC. The chain employs TRBV5-1 and TRBJ2-1, with D perhaps TRBD1 or TRBD2 (6 bases each). From germline, CDR1 is SGHRS and CDR2 YFSETQ. This CDR3 is 18 amino acids long. V was pared by 7 bases and J by 4 bases, with 27 bases between. Full variable domain (missing parts from reference TRBV5-1 and TRBJ2-1): KAGVTQTPRYLIKTRGQQVTLSCSPISGHRSVSWYQQTPGQGLQFLFEYFSETQRNKGNFPGRFSGRQFSNSRSEMNVSTLELGDSALYLCASARWGAILNLYNEQFFGPGTRLTVL.

The chain employs TRBV19 and TRBJ2-7; D not certain. The CDR3 runs to 12 residues. Germline loops: CDR1 LNHDA, CDR2 SQIVND (reference sequence). The ends were cut back, 3 bases at V and 3 bases at J, with 6 bases in the middle. For the CDR3, the DNA is TGTGCCAGTAGTATCCCGGGCTACGAGCAGTACTTC. Amino acids: CASSIPGYEQYF.

The gene calls are TRBV6-6 and TRBJ1-4; 7 bases are a match to TRBD1. V was clipped by 2 bases and J by 9 bases; unmatched bases: 3. There are 13 residues in the CDR3. Germline V CDR1 and CDR2: MNHNY, SVGAGI (reference sequence). Here the CDR3 DNA reads TGTGCCAGCAGTTACGGGGACAGACAAAAACTGTTTTTT. As protein: CASSYGDRQKLFF.

This chain links TRBV9 with TRBJ2-3; D may match TRBD1 or TRBD2 (5 bases each). The CDR3 loop spans 15 amino acids. Trimming stripped 3 bases from V and 1 base from J, with 12 bases between. Per the germline V gene, CDR1 is SGDLS and CDR2 is YYNGEE. CDR3 region: CASSAGPRGTDTQYF. In nucleotides, the CDR3 is TGTGCCAGCAGCGCGGGACCCCGAGGCACAGATACGCAGTATTTT.

This chain links TRBV29-1 with TRBJ2-1; TRBD1 matches at 10 bases. With V trimmed by 0 bases and J by 2 bases, 16 bases remained unmatched. The germline V gene has CDR1 SQVTM and CDR2 ANQGSEA. This CDR3 contains 20 residues. The CDR3 DNA sequence: TGCAGCGTTGAAGATCGGTGGTGGACAGGGGGGCCAGGGGCCTACAATGAGCAGTTCTTC. Protein product: CSVEDRWWTGGPGAYNEQFF.

This chain uses TRBV27 with TRBJ2-5; TRBD2 matches at 14 bases. The CDR3 totals 19 residues. Germline-derived CDR1 and CDR2 are MNHEY and SMNVEV (reference sequence). The V gene end was trimmed by 5 bases and the J gene end by 3 bases; junction bases not matched to a gene: 14. The CDR3 DNA is TGTGCCAGCAGTCCTCGGCCGGGACTAGCGGGAGAGGGGAAAGAGACCCAGTACTTC. Translation gives CASSPRPGLAGEGKETQYF.

The CDR3 here is CATRGRYEQYF. Written as DNA, the CDR3 is TGTGCCACCAGGGGACGCTACGAGCAGTACTTC. The chain recombines TRBV27 with TRBJ2-7; D possibly corresponds to TRBD1 (6 bases). The CDR3 sequence is 11 residues long. The ends were cut back, 10 bases at V and 3 bases at J, with 10 bases in the middle. Germline-derived CDR1 and CDR2 are MNHEY and SMNVEV (reference sequence).

V and J are TRBV7-2 and TRBJ1-1; D is unclear. The CDR3 loop spans 14 amino acids. V was clipped by 2 bases and J by 4 bases, with 11 bases between them. Looked up from germline, CDR1 is SGHTA and CDR2 is FQGNSA. The CDR3 region has the DNA TGTGCCAGCAGCTTAACAGTACAGAGCACTGAAGCTTTCTTT. This encodes CASSLTVQSTEAFF.

The chain links TRBV7-7 to TRBJ2-3; D not resolved. CDR1 and CDR2 from the germline V gene are SSHAT and FNYEAQ (reference sequence). CDR3 size: 13 residues. Trimming removed 3 bases at V and 6 bases at J, with 10 bases between. The CDR3 DNA reads as TGTGCCAGCAGCTTGGTTGCTCTGGATACGCAGTATTTT. Amino acids: CASSLVALDTQYF.

The J gene is TRBJ2-7, the V gene TRBV6-1, with 8 positions matching TRBD2. This CDR3 spans 15 amino acids. The V gene's germline CDR1 is MNHNS and CDR2 SASEGT. Losses at the gene ends were 7 bases for V and 3 bases for J; bases not matched to a gene: 11. In nucleotides, the CDR3 is TGTGCCAGCAACCTTAGCGGGACACCCGGCTACGAGCAGTACTTC. It encodes CASNLSGTPGYEQYF.

J is TRBJ2-3 and V is TRBV28; 12 bases agree with TRBD2. V trimming: 3 bases; J trimming: 3 bases; junction bases outside the gene matches: 7. The CDR3 sequence is 17 residues long. The germline V gene encodes CDR1 MDHEN and CDR2 SYDVKM. CDR3 coding DNA: TGTGCCAGCAGTTTGTGGCTAGCGGGAGGGGGGACAGATACGCAGTATTTT. As protein: CASSLWLAGGGTDTQYF.

This chain links TRBV19 with TRBJ1-2; 10 nucleotides agree with TRBD1. Germline loops: CDR1 LNHDA, CDR2 SQIVND (reference sequence). The CDR3 totals 14 residues. The junction had 1 base not matched to a gene; V was cut back by 3 bases and J by 3 bases. Here the CDR3 DNA reads TGTGCCAGTAGTATTGGACAGGGGGACTATGGCTACACCTTC. Its protein product is CASSIGQGDYGYTF. The complete variable domain, with remaining parts taken from reference TRBV19 and TRBJ1-2, reads DGGITQSPKYLFRKEGQNVTLSCEQNLNHDAMYWYRQDPGQGLRLIYYSQIVNDFQKGDIAEGYSVSREKKESFPLTVTSAQKNPTAFYLCASSIGQGDYGYTFGSGTRLTVV.

The rearrangement uses TRBV27 and TRBJ1-1, with 9 bases matching TRBD1. The CDR3 is 18 residues long. Germline trimming cut 4 bases from V and 1 base from J; bases unmatched to any gene: 13. Germline V gene sequence: CDR1 MNHEY, CDR2 SMNVEV (reference sequence). CDR3 sequence: CASSYQPWTGATNTEAFF. The CDR3 DNA is TGTGCCAGCAGTTACCAACCCTGGACAGGGGCTACGAACACTGAAGCTTTCTTT.

V is TRBV10-3 and J is TRBJ2-7; D gene ambiguous. Germline V lookup: CDR1 ENHRY, CDR2 SYGVKD. V shed 3 bases and J shed 2 bases, with 2 bases lying between them. This CDR3 region has 11 residues. The CDR3 DNA is TGTGCCATCAGTGACACCTACGAGCAGTACTTC. Its translation: CAISDTYEQYF.

V usage is TRBV28 and J usage is TRBJ2-1, with 9 bases fitting TRBD2. Germline V gene data show CDR1 as MDHEN and CDR2 as SYDVKM. The CDR3 sequence is 16 residues long. V dropped 0 bases and J dropped 8; count of bases not matched to a gene: 8. The CDR3 protein is CASSLWRAGGPYEQFF. In DNA, the CDR3 is TGTGCCAGCAGTTTATGGCGTGCGGGAGGGCCCTATGAGCAGTTCTTC.

In its sample, this clone was seen once. The J gene is TRBJ1-2, the V gene TRBV7-9; 9 nucleotides agree with TRBD1. Trimming cost V 1 base and J 4 bases; bases outside gene matches: 1. Germline CDR1 SEHNR, CDR2 FQNEAQ (reference sequence). The CDR3 length is 14 residues. DNA for the CDR3: TGTGCCAGCAGCTTAGTGGGACAGGGCTATGGCTACACCTTC. Its translation: CASSLVGQGYGYTF.

V usage is TRBV9 and J usage is TRBJ2-2; either TRBD1 or TRBD2 may fit D (5 bases each). The CDR3 has 17 amino acids. V gave up 1 base and J gave up 6 bases, with 19 bases separating them. The V gene's germline CDR1 is SGDLS and CDR2 YYNGEE. The chain's CDR3 is CASSVWDRAIGSGELFF. The CDR3 region has the DNA TGTGCCAGCAGCGTATGGGACCGGGCCATTGGCTCCGGGGAGCTGTTTTTT.

The chain couples TRBV5-1 to TRBJ2-3; D is unclear. The CDR3 is made up of 14 amino acids. The V end lost 5 bases, the J end lost 0 bases, and 10 bases lay between the germline ends. CDR1 is SGHRS and CDR2 is YFSETQ in the germline V gene. CDR3 coding DNA: TGCGCCAGCAGTTTGCGTAAGAGCACAGATACGCAGTATTTT. This encodes CASSLRKSTDTQYF.